Listed here are 23 T cell receptor beta chains from one sample, sequenced in a study of cytomegalovirus exposure and HLA in healthy donors. The study ran its PCR with 60 Vbeta and 13 Jbeta primers. Some clones are missing from TCRdb's copy, which holds only in-frame ones; the method was immunoSEQ multiplex PCR. Of 98,000 or so clones listed, about 75% were seen once; the top ten hold approximately 6.3%. Sequenced: PBMCs. These TCRs come from a man in his fifties or sixties in good health and CMV-seropositive.

The chain recombines TRBV7-8 with TRBJ1-2; TRBD1 matches 7 bases. The CDR3 is made up of 13 amino acids. V was clipped by 5 bases and J by 8 bases; unmatched bases: 8. Per germline, CDR1 SGHVS and CDR2 FQNEAQ. Written as DNA, the CDR3 is TGTGCCAGCAGCCTTGACAGGGTGGGGGGCTACACCTTC. Its translation: CASSLDRVGGYTF.

This rearrangement joins TRBV20-1 to TRBJ2-1, with 7 nucleotides matching TRBD2. The V segment lost 3 bases and the J segment 9 bases; nucleotides outside the gene matches: 2. CDR3 length: 11 residues. Per the germline V gene, CDR1 is DFQATT and CDR2 is SNEGSKA (reference sequence). DNA of the CDR3: TGCAGTGCTAGGGGAGGGAGTGAGCAGTTCTTC. Protein: CSARGGSEQFF.

This chain links TRBV6-1 with TRBJ1-5, with D perhaps TRBD1 (5 bases). The CDR3 sequence is 15 residues long. The germline CDR1 and CDR2 sequences are MNHNS and SASEGT. V lost 6 bases to trimming and J lost 4 bases, with 16 bases between them. The CDR3 region has the DNA TGTGCCAGCAGGGGACTAGGGGTTGGGAATCAGCCCCAGCATTTT. Protein product: CASRGLGVGNQPQHF.

The chain employs TRBV29-1 and TRBJ2-5; 7 bases match TRBD2. J gave up 4 bases and V 3 bases, and 5 bases lay outside the gene matches. This CDR3 is 13 amino acids long. The germline CDR1 and CDR2 sequences are SQVTM and ANQGSEA. The CDR3: CSVEGEGRETQYF. CDR3 in DNA: TGCAGCGTTGAGGGGGAGGGTAGAGAGACCCAGTACTTC.

V is TRBV28 and J is TRBJ2-3; TRBD1 agrees at 10 bases. The CDR3 contains 16 residues. V was clipped by 5 bases and J by 4 bases; unmatched bases: 9. Germline V CDR1 and CDR2: MDHEN, SYDVKM. CDR3 DNA sequence: TGTGCCAGCAGTCCTACCGGGACAGGGGAGGCAGATACGCAGTATTTT. Its translation is CASSPTGTGEADTQYF.

The chain's CDR3 is CASSPSTGLQYEQYF. CDR3 nucleotides: TGTGCCAGTAGTCCTTCGACAGGCCTCCAATACGAGCAGTACTTC. The rearrangement uses TRBV19 and TRBJ2-7, with D possibly being TRBD1 (6 bases). Trimming took off 5 bases at V and 4 bases at J, with 18 bases between the two ends. Germline V gene data show CDR1 as LNHDA and CDR2 as SQIVND (reference sequence). The CDR3 runs to 15 residues.

CDR3 coding DNA: TGTGCCAGCAGGAGAAGACAGGGGTCGAGTTCACCCCTCCACTTT. Its translation is CASRRRQGSSSPLHF. The genes are TRBV5-8 and TRBJ1-6; 8 nucleotides match TRBD1. CDR1 SGHTS and CDR2 YDEGEE come from the germline V gene. There are 15 residues in the CDR3. V gave up 5 bases and J gave up 9 bases; unmatched junction bases: 10.

This clone was seen just once. The chain links TRBV6-5 to TRBJ2-7, with D perhaps TRBD1 (6 bases). Trimming pared 6 bases from V and 2 bases from J, leaving 14 bases between. The CDR3 contains 14 residues. The germline CDR1 and CDR2 sequences are MNHEY and SVGAGI. CDR3 nucleotides: TGTGCCAGCAGAATCCCGGGACAAACCTACGAGCAGTACTTC. Its translation: CASRIPGQTYEQYF.

The V gene is TRBV9, the J gene TRBJ1-4; D is perhaps TRBD1 (5 bases). The V and J ends lost 2 bases and 4 bases respectively, with 15 bases between them. Germline CDR1 and CDR2: SGDLS and YYNGEE. The CDR3 has 16 residues. The DNA for the CDR3 is TGTGCCAGCAGCGTCGGCCCGAGGCAGGGTAATGAAAAACTGTTTTTT. Its translation: CASSVGPRQGNEKLFF.

The chain carries TRBV6-1 and TRBJ1-2; D is ambiguous. This CDR3 region has 14 residues. V was cut by 1 base and J by 4 bases, with 10 bases left in between. Per germline, CDR1 MNHNS and CDR2 SASEGT. DNA of the CDR3: TGTGCCAGCAGTGAAGGAGGTATCGGCTATGGCTACACCTTC. Its protein is CASSEGGIGYGYTF.

The chain couples TRBV19 to TRBJ2-7; D uncertain. Germline CDR1 reads LNHDA; CDR2 reads SQIVND (reference sequence). This CDR3 is built from 16 residues. The germline V and J ends were trimmed by 4 bases and 2 bases, with 18 bases remaining between them. CDR3 coding DNA: TGTGCCAGTAGTACCCCACCAGGAACCCCGGCCTACGAGCAGTACTTC. Protein product: CASSTPPGTPAYEQYF.

Comments on this clone: The germline gene is not matched at one end of the junction; a read error may be the cause. V and J are TRBV4-2 and TRBJ2-3; 8 bases agree with TRBD1. The length of the CDR3 is 12 residues. Per germline, CDR1 LGHNA and CDR2 YNFKEQ. CDR3 residues: CASSQESRDRHF. The CDR3 DNA sequence: TGTGCCAGCAGCCAAGAATCAAGGGACAGGCATTTT.

The chain links TRBV10-3 to TRBJ1-3, with D tentatively TRBD1 (6 bases). Germline lookup yields CDR1 ENHRY and CDR2 SYGVKD. This CDR3 has 15 amino acids. The V gene lost 10 bases and the J gene lost 1 base, with 17 bases spanning the gap. Here the CDR3 reads CASSQGDFSGNTIYF. The CDR3 DNA sequence: TGTGCCAGTTCACAGGGTGATTTTTCTGGAAACACCATATATTTT.

The chain has TRBV10-3 and TRBJ2-3; D is perhaps TRBD1 (5 bases). The ends were cut back, 7 bases at V and 6 bases at J, with 14 bases in the middle. CDR3 length equals 13 residues. Looked up from germline, CDR1 is ENHRY and CDR2 is SYGVKD. Here the CDR3 reads CAIKQASEDTQYF. The CDR3 nucleotides are TGTGCCATCAAACAGGCTTCAGAGGATACGCAGTATTTT.

The chain recombines TRBV12-5 with TRBJ2-2; the match to TRBD1 covers 11 bases. The J segment lost 6 bases and the V segment lost 1 base, leaving 10 bases of the junction unmatched. Per germline, CDR1 LGHNT and CDR2 FRNRAP. This CDR3 contains 18 residues. CDR3 nucleotides: TGTGCTAGTGGTTTGGGCTTAGGACAGGGGGCGTCGGCCGGGGAGCTGTTTTTT. Translated, it gives CASGLGLGQGASAGELFF.

The rearrangement uses TRBV7-8 and TRBJ1-4; 7 bases line up with TRBD1. Trimming at V came to 6 bases and at J to 8 bases, leaving 12 bases not matched to a gene. This CDR3 contains 15 residues. Germline assignment: CDR1 SGHVS and CDR2 FQNEAQ. Written as DNA, the CDR3 is TGTGCCAGCAGATCTCGGGACAGTACCTTAGAAAAACTGTTTTTT. Translation gives CASRSRDSTLEKLFF.

This clone was picked up many times. The chain recombines TRBV10-3 with TRBJ1-1, with 9 bases aligning to TRBD1. Germline CDR1 ENHRY, CDR2 SYGVKD. The CDR3 is 14 residues long. Unmatched junction bases numbered 7, after V lost 6 bases and J lost 5 bases. CDR3 DNA sequence: TGTGCCATCAGCGCACCGGGACAGGGAACTGAAGCTTTCTTT. It yields the protein CAISAPGQGTEAFF.

The chain joins TRBV7-8 to TRBJ2-6; a weak D match, TRBD2 (5 bases). V lost 2 bases to trimming and J lost 3 bases, with 8 bases between them. The CDR3 has 15 residues. Germline CDR1 reads SGHVS; CDR2 reads FQNEAQ. This chain's CDR3 is CASSLSGIGANVLTF. The CDR3 DNA is TGTGCCAGCAGCTTATCGGGGATTGGGGCCAACGTCCTGACTTTC.

This clone was detected only a few times. Written as DNA, the CDR3 is TGTGCCAGCAGCGCACAACAGGACTCCTATAATTCACCCCTCCACTTT. Translation gives CASSAQQDSYNSPLHF. The chain carries TRBV9 and TRBJ1-6, with D possibly TRBD1 on 5 matching bases. Trimming removed 3 bases from V and 0 bases from J, with 10 bases in between. This CDR3 is built from 16 residues. CDR1 is SGDLS, CDR2 YYNGEE, per germline.

This clone was seen more than once but under ten times. V gene TRBV6-5 combines with J gene TRBJ1-1, with D tentatively TRBD1 (5 bases). V gave up 2 bases and J gave up 7 bases, with 8 bases separating them. Germline values: CDR1 MNHEY, CDR2 SVGAGI. The CDR3 consists of 12 residues. CDR3: CASSYGGIEAFF. CDR3 DNA sequence: TGTGCCAGCAGTTACGGGGGGATTGAAGCTTTCTTT.

This chain joins TRBV29-1 and TRBJ1-5, with a tentative D call TRBD1 (6 bases). This CDR3 has 15 residues. Germline V gene lookup returns CDR1 SQVTM and CDR2 ANQGSEA. V lost 4 bases and J 0 bases, leaving 13 bases between the germline ends. The CDR3 loop reads CSVGKGTSSNQPQHF. The CDR3, as DNA: TGCAGCGTTGGTAAGGGGACATCTAGCAATCAGCCCCAGCATTTT.

The count of this clone is one. This chain connects TRBV5-1 to TRBJ1-3; D gene uncertain. Deletions cut 4 bases from V and 2 bases from J, with 16 bases between. Per germline, CDR1 SGHRS and CDR2 YFSETQ. CDR3 length: 16 amino acids. CDR3 coding DNA: TGCGCCAGCAGCCCCGCCGGGGAGGGTGCTGGAAACACCATATATTTT. Protein product: CASSPAGEGAGNTIYF.

The chain recombines TRBV5-1 with TRBJ2-7; TRBD1 might be the D (7 bases). Germline V lookup: CDR1 SGHRS, CDR2 YFSETQ. The CDR3 runs to 15 residues. The V and J ends lost 4 bases and 2 bases respectively, with 16 bases between them. DNA for the CDR3: TGCGCCAGCAGCGCGGGACAGCTCACTACCTACGAGCAGTACTTC. Translating gives CASSAGQLTTYEQYF.